What follows describes a single T cell receptor (beta chain). Libraries were prepared by immunoSEQ multiplex PCR; TCRdb keeps only in-frame clonotypes and omits some of them. The sample consists of about 23,000 clones, roughly two thirds of them appearing once. CDR3 length: 17 amino acids. Trimming pared 3 bases from V and 0 bases from J, leaving 12 bases between. Germline CDR1 SGHAT, CDR2 FQNNGV. The data originate from a study of PD-1 blockade in classical Hodgkin lymphoma. Each patient relapsed following autologous stem cell transplantation, and prior brentuximab vedotin exposure differed. The source material was peripheral blood mononuclear cells (PBMCs), sampled at baseline. The TCR comes from a human donor with classical Hodgkin lymphoma. This chain uses TRBV11-2 with TRBJ2-6, with D hard to call. CDR3 amino acids: CASSFFPRGSGANVLTF. The CDR3, as DNA: TGTGCCAGCAGCTTCTTCCCCAGAGGCTCTGGGGCCAACGTCCTGACTTTC.